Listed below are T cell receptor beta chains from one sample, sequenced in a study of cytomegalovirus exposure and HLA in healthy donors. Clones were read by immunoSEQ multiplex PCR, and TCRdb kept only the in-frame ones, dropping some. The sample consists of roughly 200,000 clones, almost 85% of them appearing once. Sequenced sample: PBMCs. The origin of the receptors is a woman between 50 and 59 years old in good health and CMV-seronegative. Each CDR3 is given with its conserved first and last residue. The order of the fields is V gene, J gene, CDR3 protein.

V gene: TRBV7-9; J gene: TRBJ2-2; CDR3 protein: CASSFYTGELFF
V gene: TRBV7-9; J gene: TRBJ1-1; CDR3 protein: CASSLNRESSTEAFF
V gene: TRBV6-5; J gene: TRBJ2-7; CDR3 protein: CASRPGTFLEEQYF
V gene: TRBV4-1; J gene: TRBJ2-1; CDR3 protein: CASSGGTGGYNEQFF
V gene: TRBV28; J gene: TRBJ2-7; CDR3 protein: CASSFDNTYEQYF
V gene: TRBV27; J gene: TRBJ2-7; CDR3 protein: CASSLSGLHEQYF
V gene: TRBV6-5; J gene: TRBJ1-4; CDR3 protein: CASSYSAGRYEKLFF
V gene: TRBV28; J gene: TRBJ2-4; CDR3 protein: CASRDPGGAKNIQYF
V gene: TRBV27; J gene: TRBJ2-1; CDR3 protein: CASSLHPQSTSEQSYNEQFF
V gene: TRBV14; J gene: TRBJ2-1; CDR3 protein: CASSQIIARGFDEQFF
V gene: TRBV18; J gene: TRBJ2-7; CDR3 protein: CASSPGTGVYHEQYF
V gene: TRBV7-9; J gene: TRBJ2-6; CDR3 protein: CASSSTGYGANVLTF
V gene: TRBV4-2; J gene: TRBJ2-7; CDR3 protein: CASSQGWGGSGVYEQYF
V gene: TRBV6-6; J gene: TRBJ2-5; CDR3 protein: CASSYPLGSEETQYF
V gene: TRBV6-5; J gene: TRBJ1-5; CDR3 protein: CASRKTESSNQPQHF
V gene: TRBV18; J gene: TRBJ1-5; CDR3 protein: CASSPQGEGQPQHF
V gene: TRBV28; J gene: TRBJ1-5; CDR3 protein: CASSPLRGGDQPQHF
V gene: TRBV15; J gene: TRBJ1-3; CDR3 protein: CATSRGRNNRDTIYF
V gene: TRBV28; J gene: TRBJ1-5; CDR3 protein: CAAMTAFEQPQHF
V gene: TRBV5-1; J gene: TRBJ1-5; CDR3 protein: CASSLRLTQSKGVNQPQHF
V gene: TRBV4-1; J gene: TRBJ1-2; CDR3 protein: CASSQFPGGYTF
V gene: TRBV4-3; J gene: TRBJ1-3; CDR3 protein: CASSQDRQGPGNTIYF
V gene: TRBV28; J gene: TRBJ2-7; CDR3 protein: CASNSGILYEQYF
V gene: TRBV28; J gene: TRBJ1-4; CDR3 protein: CASSLAQWGREKLFF
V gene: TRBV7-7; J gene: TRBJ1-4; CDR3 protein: CASSSGMRPEKLFF
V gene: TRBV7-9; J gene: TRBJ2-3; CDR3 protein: CASSSTSTHNTQYF
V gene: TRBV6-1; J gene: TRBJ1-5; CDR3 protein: CASREQQGFQPQHF
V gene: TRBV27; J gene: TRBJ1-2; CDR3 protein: CASSVSPPEGPYGYTF
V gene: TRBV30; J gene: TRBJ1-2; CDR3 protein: CAWILIEGVSNYGYTF
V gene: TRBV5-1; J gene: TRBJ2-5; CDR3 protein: CASSLESGGTQYF
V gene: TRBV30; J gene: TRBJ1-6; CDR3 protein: CAWSVLFATSNNSPLHF
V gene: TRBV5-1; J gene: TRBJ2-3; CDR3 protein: CASSLSLAGRDTDTQYF
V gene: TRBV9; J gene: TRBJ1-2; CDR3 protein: CASSSGANYGYTF
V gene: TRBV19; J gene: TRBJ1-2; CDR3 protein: CASSLGAGYTF
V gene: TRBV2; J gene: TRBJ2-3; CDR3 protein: CASSVETSTSDTQYF
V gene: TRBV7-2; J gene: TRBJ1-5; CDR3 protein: CASSLTPTARGSQHF
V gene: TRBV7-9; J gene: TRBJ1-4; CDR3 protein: CASSLGPGNNEKLFF